A selection of T cell receptor beta chains follows, all from one sample in a study of CD8 T cell repertoires and HIV-1 epitope variants. Which antigens these TCRs recognize remains unknown. Repertoires were generated with immunoSEQ multiplex PCR, while TCRdb's copy carries only in-frame clones and drops some. The profile shows more than 4,500 clones, around 66% of them singletons. Sample: cultured CD8+ T cells derived from PBMCs. These receptors were taken from a male donor with HIV. CDR3s include the opening cysteine and the closing phenylalanine or tryptophan. Fields, in order: V gene, J gene, CDR3 protein.

v_call: TRBV11-3
j_call: TRBJ2-7
cdr3_aa: CASPPRNHEQYF

v_call: TRBV4-3
j_call: TRBJ1-2
cdr3_aa: CASSQETGTYGYTF

v_call: TRBV6-4
j_call: TRBJ2-1
cdr3_aa: CASSVQGIGYPDEQFF

v_call: TRBV9
j_call: TRBJ2-3
cdr3_aa: CASSAIQGPPFTDTQYF

v_call: TRBV6-5
j_call: TRBJ2-3
cdr3_aa: CASKQLQGAGDTQYF

v_call: TRBV7-8
j_call: TRBJ2-1
cdr3_aa: CASSFLGSYNEQFF

v_call: TRBV15
j_call: TRBJ2-1
cdr3_aa: CATSYRTNEQFF

v_call: TRBV19
j_call: TRBJ1-5
cdr3_aa: CASSPGTGYNQPQHF

v_call: TRBV7-2
j_call: TRBJ2-2
cdr3_aa: CASSLNGGAGTGELFF

v_call: TRBV18
j_call: TRBJ2-1
cdr3_aa: CASSPPVAGGYEQFF